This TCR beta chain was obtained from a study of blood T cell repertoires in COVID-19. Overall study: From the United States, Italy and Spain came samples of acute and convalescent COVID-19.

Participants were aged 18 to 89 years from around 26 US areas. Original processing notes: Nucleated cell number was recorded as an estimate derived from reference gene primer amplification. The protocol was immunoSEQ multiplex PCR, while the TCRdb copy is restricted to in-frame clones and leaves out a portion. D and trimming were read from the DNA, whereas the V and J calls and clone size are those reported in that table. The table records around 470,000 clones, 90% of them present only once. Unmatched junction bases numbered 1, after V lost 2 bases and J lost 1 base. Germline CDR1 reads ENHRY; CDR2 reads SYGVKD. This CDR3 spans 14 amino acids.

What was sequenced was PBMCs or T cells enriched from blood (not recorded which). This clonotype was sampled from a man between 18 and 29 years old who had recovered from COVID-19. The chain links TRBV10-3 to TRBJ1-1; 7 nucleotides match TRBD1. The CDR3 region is CAISEGTENTEAFF. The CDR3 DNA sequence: TGTGCCATCAGTGAGGGGACAGAGAACACTGAAGCTTTCTTT.